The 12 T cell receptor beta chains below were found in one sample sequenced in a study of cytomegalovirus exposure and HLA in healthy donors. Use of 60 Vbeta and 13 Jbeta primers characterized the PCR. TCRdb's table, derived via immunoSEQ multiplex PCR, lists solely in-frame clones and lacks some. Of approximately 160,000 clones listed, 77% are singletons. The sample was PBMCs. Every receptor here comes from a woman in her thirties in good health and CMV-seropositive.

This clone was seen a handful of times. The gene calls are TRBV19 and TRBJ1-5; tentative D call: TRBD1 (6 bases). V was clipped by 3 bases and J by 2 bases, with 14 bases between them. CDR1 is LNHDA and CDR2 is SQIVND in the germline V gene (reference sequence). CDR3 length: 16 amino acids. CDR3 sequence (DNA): TGTGCCAGTAGTATTTACCGTGCAGGGGGCAATCAGCCCCAGCATTTT. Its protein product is CASSIYRAGGNQPQHF.

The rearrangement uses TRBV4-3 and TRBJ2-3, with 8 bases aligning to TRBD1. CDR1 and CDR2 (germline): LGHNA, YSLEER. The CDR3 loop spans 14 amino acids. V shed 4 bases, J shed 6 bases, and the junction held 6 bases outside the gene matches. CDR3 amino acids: CASSLDRGSDTQYF. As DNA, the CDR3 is TGCGCCAGCAGCCTCGACAGGGGATCGGATACGCAGTATTTT.

The CDR3 reads CASSQEGPLAESVTSTDTQYF. The CDR3 DNA reads TGTGCCAGCAGCCAAGAGGGGCCACTAGCGGAGTCCGTTACTAGCACAGATACGCAGTATTTT. The chain couples TRBV4-2 to TRBJ2-3, with 8 bases fitting TRBD2. J gave up 0 bases and V 0 bases, and 17 bases lay outside the gene matches. CDR1 and CDR2 (germline): LGHNA, YNFKEQ. This CDR3 has 21 amino acids.

The CDR3 loop is CASSFGTGKAKNIQYF. DNA of the CDR3: TGTGCCAGCAGCTTTGGGACAGGGAAAGCCAAAAACATTCAGTACTTC. The chain employs TRBV11-3 and TRBJ2-4, with 9 positions matching TRBD1. The germline CDR1 and CDR2 sequences are SGHNT and YENEEA. The CDR3 spans 16 residues. The ends lost 3 bases at V and 0 bases at J; junction bases unmatched: 3.

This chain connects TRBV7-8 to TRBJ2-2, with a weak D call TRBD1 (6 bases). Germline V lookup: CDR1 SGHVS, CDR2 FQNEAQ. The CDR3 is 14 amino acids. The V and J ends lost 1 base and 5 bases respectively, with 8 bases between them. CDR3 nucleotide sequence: TGTGCCAGCAGCTTAGGGACAGTTACCGGGGAGCTGTTTTTT. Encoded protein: CASSLGTVTGELFF.

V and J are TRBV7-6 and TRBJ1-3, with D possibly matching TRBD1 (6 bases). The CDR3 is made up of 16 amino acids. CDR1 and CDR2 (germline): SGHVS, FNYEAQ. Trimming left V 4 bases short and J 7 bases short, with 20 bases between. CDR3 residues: CASSSTGGLLGNTIYF. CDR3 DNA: TGTGCCAGCAGCTCGACCGGGGGGCTTTTAGGGAACACCATATATTTT.

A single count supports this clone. As DNA, the CDR3 is TGTGCCAGCAGAACGACGGGACTAGCGGGAGACGAGCAGTACTTC. Its translation is CASRTTGLAGDEQYF. The chain joins TRBV2 to TRBJ2-7, with 14 bases aligning to TRBD2. The CDR3 loop spans 15 amino acids. With 6 bases clipped from V and 5 bases from J, the junction kept 6 bases outside the gene matches. Germline CDR1 is SNHLY and CDR2 is FYNNEI.

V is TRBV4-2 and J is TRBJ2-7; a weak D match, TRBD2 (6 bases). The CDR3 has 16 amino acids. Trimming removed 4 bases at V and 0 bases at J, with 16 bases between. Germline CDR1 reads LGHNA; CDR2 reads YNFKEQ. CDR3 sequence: CASSPRTSSLSYEQYF. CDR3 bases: TGTGCCAGCAGCCCGAGAACTAGCTCCCTCTCCTACGAGCAGTACTTC.

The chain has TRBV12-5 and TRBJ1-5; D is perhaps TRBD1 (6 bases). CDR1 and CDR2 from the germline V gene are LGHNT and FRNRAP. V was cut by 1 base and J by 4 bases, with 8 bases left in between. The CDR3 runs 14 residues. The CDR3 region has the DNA TGTGCTAGTGGTTTGGAGGGGGGGAATCAGCCCCAGCATTTT. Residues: CASGLEGGNQPQHF.

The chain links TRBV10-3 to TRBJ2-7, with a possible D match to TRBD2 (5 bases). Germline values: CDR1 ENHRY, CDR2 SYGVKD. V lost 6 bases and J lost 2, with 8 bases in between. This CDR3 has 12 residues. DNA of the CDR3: TGTGCCATCAGCCCACTAGCCTACGAGCAGTACTTC. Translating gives CAISPLAYEQYF.

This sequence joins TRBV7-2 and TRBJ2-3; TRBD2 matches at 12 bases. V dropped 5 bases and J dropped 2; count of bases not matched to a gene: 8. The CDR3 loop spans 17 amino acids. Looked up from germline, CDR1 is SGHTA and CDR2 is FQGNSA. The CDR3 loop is CASSLLRLAGATDTQYF. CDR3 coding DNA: TGTGCCAGCAGCCTCCTGAGACTAGCGGGGGCCACAGATACGCAGTATTTT.

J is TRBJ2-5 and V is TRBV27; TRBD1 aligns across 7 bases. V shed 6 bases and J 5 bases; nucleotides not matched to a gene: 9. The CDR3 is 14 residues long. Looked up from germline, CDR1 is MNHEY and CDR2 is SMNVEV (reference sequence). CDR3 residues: CASSLLDRIETQYF. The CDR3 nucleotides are TGTGCCAGCAGCCTTTTGGACAGGATCGAGACCCAGTACTTC.